This T cell receptor (beta chain) is drawn from a study of blood T cell repertoires in COVID-19. About the study: Nucleic acid was either cDNA or gDNA, and it came from T cells, B-cell-depleted T cells, or PBMCs.

Profiled with immunoSEQ multiplex PCR; TCRdb holds only in-frame clones, not every one. The profile covers approximately 350,000 clones, with around 80% appearing a single time and roughly 3% taken by the ten largest. V lost 2 bases, J lost 2 bases, and 15 bases lay in between. In germline, CDR1 is SGHRS, CDR2 YFSETQ. CDR3 size: 16 residues. The chain employs TRBV5-1 and TRBJ2-3; weak D call: TRBD1 (6 bases). Input material: peripheral blood. The source is a man aged 25 to 40 with active or convalescent COVID-19. CDR3 sequence: CASSFQGHPDTDTQYF. The CDR3 DNA follows: TGCGCCAGCAGCTTTCAGGGACATCCAGACACAGATACGCAGTATTTT.